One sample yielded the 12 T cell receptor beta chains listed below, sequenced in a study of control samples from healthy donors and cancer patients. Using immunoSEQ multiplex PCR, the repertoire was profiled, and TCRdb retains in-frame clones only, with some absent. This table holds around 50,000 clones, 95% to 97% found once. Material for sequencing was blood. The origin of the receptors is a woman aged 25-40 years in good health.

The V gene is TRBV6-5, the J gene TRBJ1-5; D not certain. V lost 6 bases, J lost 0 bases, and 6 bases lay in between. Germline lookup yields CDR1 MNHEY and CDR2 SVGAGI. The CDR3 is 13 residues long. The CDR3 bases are TGTGCCAGCAGACAGATTAGCAATCAGCCCCAGCATTTT. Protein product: CASRQISNQPQHF.

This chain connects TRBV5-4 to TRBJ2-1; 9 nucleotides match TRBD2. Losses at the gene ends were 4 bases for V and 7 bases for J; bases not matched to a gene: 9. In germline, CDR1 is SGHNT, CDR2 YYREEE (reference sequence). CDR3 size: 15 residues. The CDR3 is CASSVESSGNNEQFF. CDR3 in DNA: TGTGCCAGCAGCGTAGAGTCTAGCGGGAATAATGAGCAGTTCTTC.

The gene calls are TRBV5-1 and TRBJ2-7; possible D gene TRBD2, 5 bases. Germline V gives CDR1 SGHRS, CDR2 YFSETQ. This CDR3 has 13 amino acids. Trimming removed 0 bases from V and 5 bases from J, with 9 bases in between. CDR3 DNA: TGCGCCAGCAGCTTGGTATCCGGGGACGAGCAGTACTTC. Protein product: CASSLVSGDEQYF. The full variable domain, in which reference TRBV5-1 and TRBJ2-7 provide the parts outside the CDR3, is KAGVTQTPRYLIKTRGQQVTLSCSPISGHRSVSWYQQTPGQGLQFLFEYFSETQRNKGNFPGRFSGRQFSNSRSEMNVSTLELGDSALYLCASSLVSGDEQYFGPGTRLTVT.

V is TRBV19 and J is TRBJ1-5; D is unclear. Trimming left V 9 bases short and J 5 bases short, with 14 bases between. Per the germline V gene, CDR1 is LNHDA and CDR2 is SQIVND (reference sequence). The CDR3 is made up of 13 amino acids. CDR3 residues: CASHSGIHQPQHF. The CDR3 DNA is TGTGCCAGCCATTCCGGAATCCATCAGCCCCAGCATTTT.

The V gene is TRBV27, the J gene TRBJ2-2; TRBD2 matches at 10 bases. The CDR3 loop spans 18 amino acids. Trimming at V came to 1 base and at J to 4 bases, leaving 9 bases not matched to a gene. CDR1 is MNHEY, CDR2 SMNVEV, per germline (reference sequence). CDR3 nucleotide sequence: TGTGCCAGCAGTTTATTACCGCTAGCGGGAGTAATCACCGGGGAGCTGTTTTTT. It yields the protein CASSLLPLAGVITGELFF.

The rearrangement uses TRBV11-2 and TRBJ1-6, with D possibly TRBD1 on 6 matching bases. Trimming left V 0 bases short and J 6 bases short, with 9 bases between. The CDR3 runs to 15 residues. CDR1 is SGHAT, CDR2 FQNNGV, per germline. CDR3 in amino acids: CASSLDRGGNSPLHF. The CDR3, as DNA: TGTGCCAGCAGCTTAGATCGAGGGGGTAATTCACCCCTCCACTTT.

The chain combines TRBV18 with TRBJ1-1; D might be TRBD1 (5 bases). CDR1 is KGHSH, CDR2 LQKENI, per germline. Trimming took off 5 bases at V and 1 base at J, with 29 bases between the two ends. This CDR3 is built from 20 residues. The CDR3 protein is CASSLPYDSKITVANTEAFF. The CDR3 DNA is TGTGCCAGCTCATTACCATACGACAGCAAAATCACGGTAGCGAACACTGAAGCTTTCTTT. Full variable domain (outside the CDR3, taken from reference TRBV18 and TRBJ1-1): NAGVMQNPRHLVRRRGQEARLRCSPMKGHSHVYWYRQLPEEGLKFMVYLQKENIIDESGMPKERFSAEFPKEGPSILRIQQVVRGDSAAYFCASSLPYDSKITVANTEAFFGQGTRLTVV.

The CDR3 DNA reads as TGCGCCAGCAGCCAAGTTAGATCAGGGGCGAACACTGAAGCTTTCTTT. Translated, it gives CASSQVRSGANTEAFF. The chain employs TRBV4-1 and TRBJ1-1, with D maybe TRBD1 (6 bases). Germline assignment: CDR1 MGHRA and CDR2 YSYEKL. Trimming removed 1 base from V and 1 base from J, with 13 bases in between. This CDR3 has 16 amino acids.

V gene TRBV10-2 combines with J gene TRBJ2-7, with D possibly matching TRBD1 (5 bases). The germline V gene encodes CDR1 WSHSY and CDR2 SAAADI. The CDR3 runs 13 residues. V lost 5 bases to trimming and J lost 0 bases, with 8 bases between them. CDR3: CASSHDSSYEQYF. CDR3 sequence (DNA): TGCGCCAGCAGTCATGACAGCTCCTACGAGCAGTACTTC.

The CDR3 here is CSASTMNTEAFF. DNA for the CDR3: TGCAGTGCTAGTACCATGAACACTGAAGCTTTCTTT. The chain is built from TRBV20-1 and TRBJ1-1; no clear D. The CDR3 has 12 residues. Germline CDR1 is DFQATT and CDR2 is SNEGSKA (reference sequence). The V and J ends lost 3 bases and 0 bases respectively, with 5 bases between them.

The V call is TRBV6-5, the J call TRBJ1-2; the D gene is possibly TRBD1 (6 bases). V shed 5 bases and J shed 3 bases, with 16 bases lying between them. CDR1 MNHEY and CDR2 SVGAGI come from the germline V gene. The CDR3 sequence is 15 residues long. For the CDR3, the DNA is TGTGCCAGCAGTCAGGGGACGGAGTCTTACTATGGCTACACCTTC. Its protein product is CASSQGTESYYGYTF.

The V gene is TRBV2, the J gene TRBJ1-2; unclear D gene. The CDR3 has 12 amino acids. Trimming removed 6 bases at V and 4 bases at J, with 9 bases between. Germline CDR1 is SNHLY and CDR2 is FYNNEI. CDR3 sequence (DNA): TGTGCCAGCAGGCAGCCAATCTATGGCTACACCTTC. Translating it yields CASRQPIYGYTF.